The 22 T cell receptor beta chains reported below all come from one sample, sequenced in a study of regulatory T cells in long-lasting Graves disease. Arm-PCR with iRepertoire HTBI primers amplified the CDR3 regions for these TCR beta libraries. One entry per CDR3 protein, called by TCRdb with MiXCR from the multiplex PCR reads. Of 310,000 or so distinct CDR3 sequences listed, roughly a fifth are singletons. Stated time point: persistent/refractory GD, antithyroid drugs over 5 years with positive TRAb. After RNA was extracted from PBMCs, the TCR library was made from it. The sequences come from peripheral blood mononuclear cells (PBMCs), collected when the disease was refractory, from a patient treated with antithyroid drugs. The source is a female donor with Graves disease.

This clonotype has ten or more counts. The CDR3 here is CASISTDREYYGYTF. The CDR3 coding sequence is TGTGCCAGCATCTCCACGGACAGAGAATACTATGGCTACACCTTC. This rearrangement joins TRBV6-1 to TRBJ1-2, with D maybe TRBD1 (6 bases). This CDR3 is 15 amino acids long. V lost 7 bases and J lost 3, with 18 bases in between. The germline CDR1 and CDR2 sequences are MNHNS and SASEGT.

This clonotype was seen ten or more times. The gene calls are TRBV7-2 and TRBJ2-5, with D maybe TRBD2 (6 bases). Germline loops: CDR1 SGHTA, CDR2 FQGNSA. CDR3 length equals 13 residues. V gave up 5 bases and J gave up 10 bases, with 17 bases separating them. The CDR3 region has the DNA TGTGCCAGCAGCCAAGGACCCGGCGGGGACCAGTACTTC. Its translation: CASSQGPGGDQYF.

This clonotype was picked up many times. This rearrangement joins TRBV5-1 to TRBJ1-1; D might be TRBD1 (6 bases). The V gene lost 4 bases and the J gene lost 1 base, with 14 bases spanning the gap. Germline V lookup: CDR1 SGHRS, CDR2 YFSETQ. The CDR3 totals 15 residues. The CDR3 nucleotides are TGCGCCAGCAGCCCACAGGGCCGAGGGAACACTGAAGCTTTCTTT. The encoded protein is CASSPQGRGNTEAFF.

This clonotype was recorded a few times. CDR3 bases: TGTGCCAGCAGCCAAGATGACAAAGGATGGTCCTACGAGCAGTACTTC. It encodes CASSQDDKGWSYEQYF. The genes are TRBV4-2 and TRBJ2-7; no firm D call. From germline, CDR1 is LGHNA and CDR2 YNFKEQ. V was cut by 0 bases and J by 1 base, with 13 bases left in between. The CDR3 is 16 residues long.

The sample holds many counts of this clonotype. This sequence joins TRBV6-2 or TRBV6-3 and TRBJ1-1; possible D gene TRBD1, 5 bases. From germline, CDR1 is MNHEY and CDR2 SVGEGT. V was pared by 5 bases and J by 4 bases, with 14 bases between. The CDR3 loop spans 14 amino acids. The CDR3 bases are TGTGCCAGCAGTCAGGACCTTGGGGGCACTGAAGCTTTCTTT. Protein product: CASSQDLGGTEAFF.

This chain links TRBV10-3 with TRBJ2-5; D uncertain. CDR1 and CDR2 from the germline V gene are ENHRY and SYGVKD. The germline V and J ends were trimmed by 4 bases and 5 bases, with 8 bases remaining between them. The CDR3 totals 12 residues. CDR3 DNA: TGTGCCATCAGTGCTGAAGGGGAGACCCAGTACTTC. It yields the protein CAISAEGETQYF.

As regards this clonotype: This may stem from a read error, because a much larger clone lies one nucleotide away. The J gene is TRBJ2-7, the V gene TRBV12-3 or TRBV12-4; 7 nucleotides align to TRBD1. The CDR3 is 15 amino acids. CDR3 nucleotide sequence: TGTGCCAGCGGTTTAAACAGGGGATCGGCCTACGAGCAGTACTTC. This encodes CASGLNRGSAYEQYF.

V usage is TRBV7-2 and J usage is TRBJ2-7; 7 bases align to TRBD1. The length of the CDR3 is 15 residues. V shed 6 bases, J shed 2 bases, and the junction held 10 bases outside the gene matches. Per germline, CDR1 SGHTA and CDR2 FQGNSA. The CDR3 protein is CASSPTSDRPYEQYF. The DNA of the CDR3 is TGTGCCAGCAGTCCTACGTCGGACAGGCCCTACGAGCAGTACTTC. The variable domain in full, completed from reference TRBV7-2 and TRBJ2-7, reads GAGVSQSPSNKVTEKGKDVELRCDPISGHTALYWYRQSLGQGLEFLIYFQGNSAPDKSGLPSDRFSAERTGGSVSTLTIQRTQQEDSAVYLCASSPTSDRPYEQYFGPGTRLTVT.

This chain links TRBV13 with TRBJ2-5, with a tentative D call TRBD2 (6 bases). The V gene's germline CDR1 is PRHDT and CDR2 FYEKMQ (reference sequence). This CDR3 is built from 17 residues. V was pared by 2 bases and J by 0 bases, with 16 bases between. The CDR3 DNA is TGTGCCAGCAGCTTAAAACCGGCTAGCGTGGACCAAGAGACCCAGTACTTC. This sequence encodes CASSLKPASVDQETQYF.

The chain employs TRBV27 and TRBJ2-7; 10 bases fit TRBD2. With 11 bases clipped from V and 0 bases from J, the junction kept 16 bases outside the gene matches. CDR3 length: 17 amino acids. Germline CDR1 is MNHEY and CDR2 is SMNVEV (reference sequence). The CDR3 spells CALTPPAGGLFSYEQYF. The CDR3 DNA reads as TGTGCCCTAACTCCCCCAGCGGGAGGGCTATTCTCCTACGAGCAGTACTTC.

As DNA, the CDR3 is TGTGCCAGCAGCAAAACGAGGGGGCTTGGGAACACTGAAGCTTTCTTT. This sequence encodes CASSKTRGLGNTEAFF. V is TRBV7-8 and J is TRBJ1-1, with 7 bases identical to TRBD1. Trimming cost V 5 bases and J 1 base; bases outside gene matches: 10. The CDR3 is 16 amino acids. Germline V gene sequence: CDR1 SGHVS, CDR2 FQNEAQ. Full variable domain (outside the CDR3, taken from reference TRBV7-8 and TRBJ1-1): GAGVSQSPRYKVAKRGQDVALRCDPISGHVSLFWYQQALGQGPEFLTYFQNEAQLDKSGLPSDRFFAERPEGSVSTLKIQRTQQEDSAVYLCASSKTRGLGNTEAFFGQGTRLTVV.

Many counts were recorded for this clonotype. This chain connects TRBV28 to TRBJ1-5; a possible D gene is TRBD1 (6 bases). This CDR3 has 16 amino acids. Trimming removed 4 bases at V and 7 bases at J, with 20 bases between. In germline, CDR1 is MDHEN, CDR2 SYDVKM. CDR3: CASSSSNDRPGQPQHF. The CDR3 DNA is TGTGCCAGCAGTTCTTCCAATGACAGGCCCGGACAGCCCCAGCATTTT. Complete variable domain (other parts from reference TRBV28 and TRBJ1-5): DVKVTQSSRYLVKRTGEKVFLECVQDMDHENMFWYRQDPGLGLRLIYFSYDVKMKEKGDIPEGYSVSREKKERFSLILESASTNQTSMYLCASSSSNDRPGQPQHFGDGTRLSIL.

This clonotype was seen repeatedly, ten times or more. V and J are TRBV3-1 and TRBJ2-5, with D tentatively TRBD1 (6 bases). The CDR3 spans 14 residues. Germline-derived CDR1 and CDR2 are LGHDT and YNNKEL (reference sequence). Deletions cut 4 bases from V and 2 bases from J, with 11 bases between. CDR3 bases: TGTGCCAGCAGCCCTCCAGGACAGCAAGAGACCCAGTACTTC. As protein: CASSPPGQQETQYF.

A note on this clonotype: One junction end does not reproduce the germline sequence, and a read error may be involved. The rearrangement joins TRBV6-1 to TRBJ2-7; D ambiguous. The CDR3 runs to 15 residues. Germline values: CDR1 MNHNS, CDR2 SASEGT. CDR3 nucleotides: TGTGCCAGCACCCCCTTTTTAGCCGATTCCTACAAGCAGTACTTC. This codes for CASTPFLADSYKQYF.

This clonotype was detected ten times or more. For the CDR3, the DNA is TGTGCCAGCAGCTTAGGGCAGGATCCCTACGAGCAGTACTTC. Protein sequence: CASSLGQDPYEQYF. V gene TRBV7-2 combines with J gene TRBJ2-7; D ambiguous. The CDR3 loop spans 14 amino acids. Trimming stripped 1 base from V and 2 bases from J, with 9 bases between. Germline values: CDR1 SGHTA, CDR2 FQGNSA.

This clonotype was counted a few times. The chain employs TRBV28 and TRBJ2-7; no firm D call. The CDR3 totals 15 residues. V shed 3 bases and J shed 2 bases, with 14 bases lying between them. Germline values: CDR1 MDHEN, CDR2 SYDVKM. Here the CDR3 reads CASSLGRSTTYEQYF. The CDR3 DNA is TGTGCCAGCAGTTTGGGTAGGTCCACGACCTACGAGCAGTACTTC.

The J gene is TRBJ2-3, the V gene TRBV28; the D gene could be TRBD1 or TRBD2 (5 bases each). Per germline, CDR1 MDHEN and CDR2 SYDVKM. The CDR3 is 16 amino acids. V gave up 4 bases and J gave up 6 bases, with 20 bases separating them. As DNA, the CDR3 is TGTGCCAGCAGTTCACCCGGGACCTCAACCCCGGATACGCAGTATTTT. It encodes CASSSPGTSTPDTQYF.

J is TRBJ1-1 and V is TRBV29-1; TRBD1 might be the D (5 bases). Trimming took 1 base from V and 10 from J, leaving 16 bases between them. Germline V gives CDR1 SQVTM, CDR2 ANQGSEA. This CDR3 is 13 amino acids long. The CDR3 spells CSVEVGGGNSAFF. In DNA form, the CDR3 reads TGCAGCGTTGAAGTCGGGGGGGGTAATTCAGCTTTCTTT.

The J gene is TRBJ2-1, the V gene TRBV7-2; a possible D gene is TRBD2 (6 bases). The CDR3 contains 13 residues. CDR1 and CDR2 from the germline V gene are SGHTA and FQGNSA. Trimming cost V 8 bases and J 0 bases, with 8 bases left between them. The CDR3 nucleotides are TGTGCCAGCGGAGGGAGCTCCTACAATGAGCAGTTCTTC. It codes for CASGGSSYNEQFF.

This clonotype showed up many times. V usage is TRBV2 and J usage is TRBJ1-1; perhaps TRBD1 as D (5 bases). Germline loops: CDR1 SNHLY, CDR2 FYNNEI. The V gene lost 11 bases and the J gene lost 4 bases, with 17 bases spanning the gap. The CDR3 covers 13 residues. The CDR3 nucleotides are TGTGCCGGGGGAGGATTTGGGATCACTGAAGCTTTCTTT. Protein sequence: CAGGGFGITEAFF.

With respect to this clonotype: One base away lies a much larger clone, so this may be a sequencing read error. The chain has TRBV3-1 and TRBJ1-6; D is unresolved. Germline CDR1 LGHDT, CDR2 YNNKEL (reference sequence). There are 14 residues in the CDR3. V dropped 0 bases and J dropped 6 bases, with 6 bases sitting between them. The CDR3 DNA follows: TGTGCCAGCAGCCAAGAGGTCATTAATTCACCCCTCCACTTT. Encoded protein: CASSQEVINSPLHF.

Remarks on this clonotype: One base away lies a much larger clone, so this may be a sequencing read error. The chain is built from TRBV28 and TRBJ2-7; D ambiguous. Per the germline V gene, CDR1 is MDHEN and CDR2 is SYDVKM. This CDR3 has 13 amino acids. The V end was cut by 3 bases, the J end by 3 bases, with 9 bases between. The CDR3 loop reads CASSFVAIYEQYF. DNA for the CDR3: TGTGCCAGCAGTTTTGTTGCCATCTACGAGCAGTACTTC.